This T cell receptor (beta chain) was identified in a study of neoadjuvant anti-PD-1 for oral cavity cancer. Study context: Around day 43, patients without progression received a fourth nivolumab dose before surgery.

Some clones are missing from TCRdb's copy, which holds only in-frame ones; the method was immunoSEQ multiplex PCR. The data contain about 42,000 clones, about three quarters of them singletons. Comment on this clone: Its antigen remains unidentified.

The study's findings and limits: Non-responders to neoadjuvant nivolumab had significantly more clonal PBMC T cells than responders.

The V gene's germline CDR1 is SGHNT and CDR2 YYREEE (reference sequence). CDR3 length: 14 amino acids. V was pared by 4 bases and J by 5 bases, with 4 bases of the junction left unmatched. Sample time point: after neoadjuvant nivolumab, at surgical resection. Cohort: HPV-negative, locally advanced oral cavity squamous cell carcinoma patients. Analysis of PBMCs was direct, with no culture step. Here the sequenced sample was PBMCs, taken after nivolumab (anti-PD-1) treatment. The gene calls are TRBV5-4 and TRBJ1-2, with 11 bases identical to TRBD1. The receptor was derived from a person aged 40 to 85 with oral cavity squamous cell carcinoma. The CDR3 reads CASSPDRGLYGYTF. In DNA, the CDR3 is TGTGCCAGCAGCCCGGACAGGGGGCTGTATGGCTACACCTTC.